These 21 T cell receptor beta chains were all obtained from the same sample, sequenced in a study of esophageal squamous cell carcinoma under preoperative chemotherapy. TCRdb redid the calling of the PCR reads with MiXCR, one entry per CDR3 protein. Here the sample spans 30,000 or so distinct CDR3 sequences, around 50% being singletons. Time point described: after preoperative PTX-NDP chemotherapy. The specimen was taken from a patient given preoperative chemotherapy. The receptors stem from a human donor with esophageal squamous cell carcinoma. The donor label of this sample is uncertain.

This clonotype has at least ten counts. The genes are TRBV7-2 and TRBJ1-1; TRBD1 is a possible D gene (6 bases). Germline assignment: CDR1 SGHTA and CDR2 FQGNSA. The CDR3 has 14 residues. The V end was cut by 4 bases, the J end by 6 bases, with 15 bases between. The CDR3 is CASSYLGAGAEAFF. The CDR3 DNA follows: TGTGCCAGCAGCTACCTGGGGGCTGGGGCTGAAGCTTTCTTT.

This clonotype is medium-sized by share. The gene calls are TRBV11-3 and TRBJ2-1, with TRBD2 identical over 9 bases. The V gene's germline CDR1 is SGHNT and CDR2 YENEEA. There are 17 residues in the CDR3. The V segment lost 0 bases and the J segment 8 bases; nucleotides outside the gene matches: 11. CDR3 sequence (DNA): TGTGCCAGCAGCTTAGATAGGAGCGGGGGGCCATTTTATGAGCAGTTCTTC. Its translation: CASSLDRSGGPFYEQFF.

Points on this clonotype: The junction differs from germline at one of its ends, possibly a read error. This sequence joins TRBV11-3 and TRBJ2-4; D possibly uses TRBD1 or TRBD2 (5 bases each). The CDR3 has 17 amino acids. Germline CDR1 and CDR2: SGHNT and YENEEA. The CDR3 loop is CASSFEAGTGTKNIQYF. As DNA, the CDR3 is TGTGCCAGCAGCTTCGAAGCCGGGACGGGGACCAAAAATATTCAGTACTTC.

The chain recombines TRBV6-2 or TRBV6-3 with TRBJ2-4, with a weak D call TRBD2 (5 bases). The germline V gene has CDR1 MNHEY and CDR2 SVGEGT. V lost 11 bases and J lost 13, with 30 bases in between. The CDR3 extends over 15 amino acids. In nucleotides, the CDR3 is TGTGCCCGCGTTTCGGAGCGGTGGCGCACAGATACGCAGTACTTC. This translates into CARVSERWRTDTQYF.

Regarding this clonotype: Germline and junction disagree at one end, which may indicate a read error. This chain's CDR3 is CASSSPTGGANTGEQFF. The CDR3 DNA sequence: TGTGCCAGCAGCTCACCCACTGGCGGTGCCAACACCGGGGAGCAGTTCTTT. The J gene is TRBJ2-1, the V gene TRBV7-2; D is possibly TRBD2 (5 bases). Germline lookup yields CDR1 SGHTA and CDR2 FQGNSA. CDR3 length: 17 amino acids.

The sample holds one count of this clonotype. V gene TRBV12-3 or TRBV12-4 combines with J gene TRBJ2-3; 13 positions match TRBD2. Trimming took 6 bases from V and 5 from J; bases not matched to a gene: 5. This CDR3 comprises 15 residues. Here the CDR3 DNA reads TGTGCCAGCAGGACACTAGCGGGAGGGAAAGATACGCAGTATTTT. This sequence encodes CASRTLAGGKDTQYF.

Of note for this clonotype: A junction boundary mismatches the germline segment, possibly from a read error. The CDR3 region is CASSATGLGGKNMQYF. The CDR3 DNA is TGTGCCAGCAGCGCCACGGGCCTGGGAGGCAAAAATATGCAGTATTTC. This chain joins TRBV12-3 or TRBV12-4 and TRBJ2-3; D is perhaps TRBD2 (6 bases). The length of the CDR3 is 16 residues.

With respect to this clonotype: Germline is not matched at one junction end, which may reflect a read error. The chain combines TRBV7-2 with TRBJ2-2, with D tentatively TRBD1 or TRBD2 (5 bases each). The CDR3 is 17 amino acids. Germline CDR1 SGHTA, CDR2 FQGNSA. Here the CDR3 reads CASSLGPGTVKTGEQFF. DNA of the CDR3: TGTGCCAGCAGCCTGGGCCCCGGGACCGTAAAAACCGGTGAGCAGTTTTTT.

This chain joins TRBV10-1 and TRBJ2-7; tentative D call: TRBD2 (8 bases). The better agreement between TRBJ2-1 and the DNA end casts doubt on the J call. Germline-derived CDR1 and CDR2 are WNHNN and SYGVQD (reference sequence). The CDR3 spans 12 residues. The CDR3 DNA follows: TGCGCCAGCGGAACGGGAGGGGGCGAGCAGTTCTTC. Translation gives CASGTGGGEQFF.

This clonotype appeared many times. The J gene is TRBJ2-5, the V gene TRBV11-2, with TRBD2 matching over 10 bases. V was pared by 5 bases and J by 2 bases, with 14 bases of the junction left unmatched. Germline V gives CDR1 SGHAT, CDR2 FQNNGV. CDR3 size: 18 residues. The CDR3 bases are TGTGCCAGCAGCCCGCGCCGGATTAAAGCGGGGGGGCAAGAGACCCAGTACTTC. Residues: CASSPRRIKAGGQETQYF.

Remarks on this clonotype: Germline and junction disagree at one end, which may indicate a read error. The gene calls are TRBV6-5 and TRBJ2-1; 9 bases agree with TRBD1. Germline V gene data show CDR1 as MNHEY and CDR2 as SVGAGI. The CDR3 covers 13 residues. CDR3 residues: CASSSTHGTGRDF. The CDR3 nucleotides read TGTGCCAGCAGTTCCACACACGGGACAGGGCGCGACTTC.

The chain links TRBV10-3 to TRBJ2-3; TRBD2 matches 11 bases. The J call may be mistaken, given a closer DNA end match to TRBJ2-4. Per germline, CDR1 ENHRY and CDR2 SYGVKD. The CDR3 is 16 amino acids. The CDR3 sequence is CAISEFSGGAADIQYF. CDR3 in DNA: TGTGCCATCAGTGAGTTTAGCGGGGGGGCCGCAGACATTCAGTACTTC.

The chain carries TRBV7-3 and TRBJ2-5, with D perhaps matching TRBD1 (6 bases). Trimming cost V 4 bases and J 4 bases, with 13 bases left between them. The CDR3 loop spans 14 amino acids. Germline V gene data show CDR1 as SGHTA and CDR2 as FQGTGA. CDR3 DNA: TGTGCCAGCAGCTCTTTGGACAGAGGAGAGACCCAGTACTTC. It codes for CASSSLDRGETQYF.

CDR3 residues: CASSPFSGPGRGGTQYF. CDR3 sequence (DNA): TGTGCCAGCAGCCCTTTCTCGGGACCGGGACGAGGGGGCACGCAGTACTTC. The chain combines TRBV7-6 with TRBJ2-4; TRBD1 matches at 7 bases. The CDR3 runs 17 residues. The V gene's germline CDR1 is SGHVS and CDR2 FNYEAQ. The V and J ends lost 5 bases and 13 bases, in that order; junction bases with no gene match: 23.

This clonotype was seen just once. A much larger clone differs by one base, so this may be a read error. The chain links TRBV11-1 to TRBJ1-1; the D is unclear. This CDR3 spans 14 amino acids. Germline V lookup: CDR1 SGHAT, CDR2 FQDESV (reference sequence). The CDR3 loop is CASSLLGGPTQAFF. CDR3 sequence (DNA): TGTGCCAGCAGCTTACTTGGCGGGCCCACTCAAGCTTTCTTT.

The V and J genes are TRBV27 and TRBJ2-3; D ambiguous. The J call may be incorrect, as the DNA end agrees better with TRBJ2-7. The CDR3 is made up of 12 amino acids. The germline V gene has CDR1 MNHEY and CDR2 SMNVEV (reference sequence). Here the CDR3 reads CASSYTTDTQYF. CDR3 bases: TGTGCCAGCAGTTACACCACAGATACGCAGTACTTC.

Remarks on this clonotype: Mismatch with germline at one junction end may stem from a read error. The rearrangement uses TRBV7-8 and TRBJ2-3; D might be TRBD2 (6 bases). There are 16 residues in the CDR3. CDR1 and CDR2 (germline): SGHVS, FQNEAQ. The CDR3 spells CASSNPGRGPGNTQYF. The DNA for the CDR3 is TGTGCCAGCAGCAACCCGGGGCGGGGACCCGGTAACACGCAGTATTTC.

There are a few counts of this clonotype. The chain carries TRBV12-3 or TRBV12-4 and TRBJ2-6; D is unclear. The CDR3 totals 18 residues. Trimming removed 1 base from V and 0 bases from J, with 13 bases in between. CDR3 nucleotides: TGTGCCAGCAGTTTAGGGGTAGCCCGGTCCTCTGGGGCCAACGTCCTGACTTTC. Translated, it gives CASSLGVARSSGANVLTF.

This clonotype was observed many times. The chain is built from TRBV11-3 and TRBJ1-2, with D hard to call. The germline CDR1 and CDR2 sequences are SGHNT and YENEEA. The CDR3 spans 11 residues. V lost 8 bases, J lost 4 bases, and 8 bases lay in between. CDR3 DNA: TGTGCCAGCGCGGGTATCTATGGCTACACCTTC. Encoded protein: CASAGIYGYTF.

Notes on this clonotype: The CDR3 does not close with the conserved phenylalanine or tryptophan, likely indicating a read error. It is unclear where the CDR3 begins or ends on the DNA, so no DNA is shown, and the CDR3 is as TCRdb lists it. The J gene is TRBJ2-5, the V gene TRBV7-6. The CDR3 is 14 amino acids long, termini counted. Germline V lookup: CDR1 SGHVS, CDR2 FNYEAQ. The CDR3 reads CASSCAGSQETQYS.

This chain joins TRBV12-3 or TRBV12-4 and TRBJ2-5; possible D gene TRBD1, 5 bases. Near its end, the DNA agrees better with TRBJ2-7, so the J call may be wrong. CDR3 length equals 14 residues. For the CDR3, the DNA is TGTGCCAGCAGTTTAAGGACACCTCCGTACGAGCAGTACTTC. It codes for CASSLRTPPYEQYF.